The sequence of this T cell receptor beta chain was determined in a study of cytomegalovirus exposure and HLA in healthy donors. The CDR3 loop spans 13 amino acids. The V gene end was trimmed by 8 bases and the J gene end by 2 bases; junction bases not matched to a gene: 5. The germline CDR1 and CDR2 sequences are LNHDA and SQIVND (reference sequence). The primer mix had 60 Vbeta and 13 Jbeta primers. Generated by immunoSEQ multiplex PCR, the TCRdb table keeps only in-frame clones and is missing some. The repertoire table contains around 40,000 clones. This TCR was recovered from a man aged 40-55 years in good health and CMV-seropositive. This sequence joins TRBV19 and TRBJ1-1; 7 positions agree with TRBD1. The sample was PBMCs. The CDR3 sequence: CASQDRRNTEAFF. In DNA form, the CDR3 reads TGTGCCAGTCAGGACAGGCGTAACACTGAAGCTTTCTTT.